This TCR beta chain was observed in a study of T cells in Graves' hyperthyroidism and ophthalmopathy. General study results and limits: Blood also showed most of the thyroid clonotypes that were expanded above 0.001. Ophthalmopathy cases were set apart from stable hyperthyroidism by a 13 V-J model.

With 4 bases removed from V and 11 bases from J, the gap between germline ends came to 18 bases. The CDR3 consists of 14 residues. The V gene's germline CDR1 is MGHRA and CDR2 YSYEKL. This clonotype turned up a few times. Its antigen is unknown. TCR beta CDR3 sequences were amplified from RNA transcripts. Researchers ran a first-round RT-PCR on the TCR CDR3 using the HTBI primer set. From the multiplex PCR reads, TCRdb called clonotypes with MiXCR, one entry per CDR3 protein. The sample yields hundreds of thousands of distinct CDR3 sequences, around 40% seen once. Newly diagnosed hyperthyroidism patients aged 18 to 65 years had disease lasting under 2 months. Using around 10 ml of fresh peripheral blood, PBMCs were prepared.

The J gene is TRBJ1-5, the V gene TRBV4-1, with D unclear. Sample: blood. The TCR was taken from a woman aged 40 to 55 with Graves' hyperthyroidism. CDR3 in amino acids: CASSRTRDLGTQHF. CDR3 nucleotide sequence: TGCGCCAGCAGCCGTACCCGAGACCTCGGAACCCAGCATTTT.